This TCR beta chain appears in the sequencing data of a study of CD8 T cells in ankylosing spondylitis. Study results and caveats: Existing reports had already noted some motif variants in reactive arthritis synovial fluid and blood. In ankylosing spondylitis patients, matched synovial fluid reportedly showed significant enrichment of disease-linked clones. A motif in TCR beta, a set of about 8 highly homologous variants, appeared characteristic of ankylosing spondylitis blood. Those disease-linked clones were CD8+; they were also relatively rare in peripheral blood.

MiXCR, applied by TCRdb to the 5' RACE reads, yields one record per CDR3 protein. The sample yields 700,000 to 1,000,000 distinct CDR3 sequences, about an eighth seen once. A few counts support this clonotype. As yet, its antigen is unknown. The ends were cut back, 0 bases at V and 4 bases at J, with 12 bases in the middle. In germline, CDR1 is KGHSH, CDR2 LQKENI. This CDR3 contains 15 residues. The V gene is TRBV18, the J gene TRBJ1-2, with D perhaps matching TRBD1 (5 bases). The source of this sequence is a male donor with ankylosing spondylitis. Sequenced input: blood, either unsorted or a sorted T cell fraction (not recorded which). CDR3 in amino acids: CASSPPLQGLYGYTF. In nucleotides, the CDR3 is TGTGCCAGCTCACCACCGCTCCAGGGCCTCTATGGCTACACCTTC.